The T cell receptor (beta chain) under discussion was sequenced for a study of T cells after yellow fever vaccination. Points from the study as a whole: Post-booster samples contained most primary-vaccination clones (approximately 96% CD4, 88% CD8). A weaker but faster secondary response was observed, peaking on day 5 versus 15.

The CDR3 is 12 amino acids. The germline V gene has CDR1 SQVTM and CDR2 ANQGSEA. V shed 7 bases and J shed 4 bases, with 14 bases lying between them. In making TCR cDNA, 5'RACE template switching added a universal primer site and UMIs to it. From the 5' RACE reads, TCRdb called clonotypes with MiXCR, one entry per CDR3 protein. The sample lists about 260,000 distinct CDR3 sequences, under 15% occurring once. As for this clonotype: What it binds is not known.

Specimen: CD4+ T cells sorted from PBMCs, collected 45 days after the yellow fever booster vaccination. V and J are TRBV29-1 and TRBJ2-7; D is possibly TRBD2 (6 bases). The sequence was collected from a young man who received the YFV17D yellow fever vaccine. The CDR3 nucleotides read TGCAGCGCTAGGACTAACCGTTACGAGCAGTACTTC. This encodes CSARTNRYEQYF.